The 13 T cell receptor beta chains in this list originate from one sample, sequenced in a study of OX40 agonist ivuxolimab in advanced cancers. Clones were read by immunoSEQ multiplex PCR, and TCRdb kept only the in-frame ones, dropping some. The data show around 60,000 clones, 80% to 90% seen once. The sequencing used CD4+ or CD8+ T cells sorted from blood, collected in a trial of the OX40 agonist ivuxolimab. These receptors were collected from an adult with an advanced solid tumor such as melanoma, head and neck, liver or kidney cancer.

The chain employs TRBV4-3 and TRBJ2-1, with D possibly matching TRBD2 (6 bases). The germline CDR1 and CDR2 sequences are LGHNA and YSLEER. V lost 0 bases and J lost 4, with 13 bases in between. The CDR3 is made up of 16 amino acids. The CDR3: CASSQDIDGRYNEQFF. As DNA, the CDR3 is TGCGCCAGCAGCCAAGATATAGACGGGAGATACAATGAGCAGTTCTTC.

This clone was observed once. This rearrangement joins TRBV6-5 to TRBJ2-5; D remains ambiguous. The end of the DNA fits TRBJ2-7 better, so the J call may be wrong. The length of the CDR3 is 15 residues. In germline, CDR1 is MNHEY, CDR2 SVGAGI. CDR3 DNA sequence: TGTGCCAGCAGTTACTCGAGGCAGGCGGCCTACGAGCAGTACTTC. It translates to CASSYSRQAAYEQYF.

This sequence joins TRBV7-2 and TRBJ1-5; 7 positions match TRBD1. V shed 6 bases, J shed 6 bases, and the junction held 14 bases outside the gene matches. CDR3 size: 16 residues. The germline V gene encodes CDR1 SGHTA and CDR2 FQGNSA. DNA of the CDR3: TGTGCCAGCAGTCCCACCCGGGGACAGCCGATTCAGCCCCAGCATTTT. It is translated as CASSPTRGQPIQPQHF.

The CDR3 loop reads CASSLDRFYGYTF. CDR3 nucleotide sequence: TGTGCCAGCAGTTTAGACAGGTTCTATGGCTACACCTTC. V gene TRBV27 combines with J gene TRBJ1-2; D is possibly TRBD1 (6 bases). The CDR3 sequence is 13 residues long. The germline gives CDR1 MNHEY, CDR2 SMNVEV (reference sequence). V lost 2 bases and J 4 bases, leaving 8 bases between the germline ends.

This clone was seen a single time. V usage is TRBV11-2 and J usage is TRBJ1-4, with a weak D call TRBD1 (5 bases). Trimming pared 0 bases from V and 3 bases from J, leaving 17 bases between. Germline V gene data show CDR1 as SGHAT and CDR2 as FQNNGV. The CDR3 extends over 18 amino acids. The CDR3 region has the DNA TGTGCCAGCAGCTTAGATATGAAGGGGAGGCCAGCTAATGAAAAACTGTTTTTT. It yields the protein CASSLDMKGRPANEKLFF.

This clone occurred a few times. The chain joins TRBV19 to TRBJ2-5; 7 bases match TRBD2. From germline, CDR1 is LNHDA and CDR2 SQIVND (reference sequence). The CDR3 consists of 17 residues. Trimming cost V 4 bases and J 5 bases; bases outside gene matches: 16. Here the CDR3 DNA reads TGTGCCAGTAGTAGCCTCGACGGACTAGGCGTTAGGGAGACCCAGTACTTC. It codes for CASSSLDGLGVRETQYF.

The gene calls are TRBV19 and TRBJ2-2, with 8 bases aligning to TRBD2. The V gene's germline CDR1 is LNHDA and CDR2 SQIVND (reference sequence). J lost 2 bases, V lost 3 bases, and 14 bases had no gene match. This CDR3 has 19 amino acids. The CDR3 coding sequence is TGTGCCAGTAGTATGAGTTTCCGAGGAGCGGGAGTTAACACCGGGGAGCTGTTTTTT. Translated, it gives CASSMSFRGAGVNTGELFF.

The chain joins TRBV15 to TRBJ2-1, with 9 bases that match TRBD1. This CDR3 has 15 residues. Germline V gene sequence: CDR1 LNHNV, CDR2 YYDKDF (reference sequence). J was trimmed by 8 bases and V by 4 bases; bases with no gene match: 9. The CDR3 nucleotides are TGTGCCACCAGCACCTGGGACAGGGCTTGGCATGAGCAGTTCTTC. Its protein is CATSTWDRAWHEQFF.

The rearrangement uses TRBV27 and TRBJ1-1; perhaps TRBD1 as D (6 bases). Trimming cost V 2 bases and J 1 base, with 17 bases left between them. Germline CDR1 MNHEY, CDR2 SMNVEV (reference sequence). The CDR3 extends over 17 amino acids. CDR3 in amino acids: CASSLRGWTGKNTEAFF. Here the CDR3 DNA reads TGTGCCAGCAGTTTAAGGGGGTGGACGGGCAAGAACACTGAAGCTTTCTTT.

The chain links TRBV10-3 to TRBJ1-2, with 9 bases aligning to TRBD1. The CDR3 length is 15 residues. The V and J ends lost 7 bases and 4 bases, in that order; junction bases with no gene match: 10. CDR1 is ENHRY, CDR2 SYGVKD, per germline. In DNA form, the CDR3 reads TGTGCCATCACCCCGGACTGGGGACAGGGCTATGGCTACACCTTC. Residues: CAITPDWGQGYGYTF.

This clone has a single count. The rearrangement joins TRBV5-8 to TRBJ2-1; D unresolved. Trimming cost V 1 base and J 3 bases, with 8 bases left between them. CDR3 length equals 14 residues. CDR1 is SGHTS and CDR2 is YDEGEE in the germline V gene. The CDR3 DNA reads as TGTGCCAGCAGCTTGTATGACCTCTACAATGAGCAGTTCTTC. Protein sequence: CASSLYDLYNEQFF.

This clone came up once. The genes are TRBV5-6 and TRBJ2-7; 10 positions match TRBD1. Germline CDR1 reads SGHDT; CDR2 reads YYEEEE. The CDR3 is made up of 16 amino acids. J lost 3 bases, V lost 9 bases, and 15 bases had no gene match. This CDR3 is CATPYPRTGGGYEQYV. CDR3 sequence (DNA): TGTGCCACCCCATACCCGAGGACAGGGGGTGGCTACGAGCAGTACGTC.

The chain uses TRBV7-9 and TRBJ1-4; D possibly corresponds to TRBD1 (6 bases). Germline V CDR1 and CDR2: SEHNR, FQNEAQ (reference sequence). The CDR3 has 14 residues. The ends were cut back, 2 bases at V and 7 bases at J, with 11 bases in the middle. CDR3 in DNA: TGTGCCAGCAGCTTAACAGGGCAGACTGAAAAACTGTTTTTT. Amino acid sequence: CASSLTGQTEKLFF.